This is a list of T cell receptor beta chains from one sample in a study of OX40 agonist ivuxolimab in advanced cancers. Sequencing was performed with immunoSEQ multiplex PCR; in TCRdb, only in-frame clones are kept and a portion is missing. The sample consists of 150,000 to 170,000 clones, roughly 94% of them appearing once. The sample was CD4+ or CD8+ T cells sorted from blood, taken in a trial of the OX40 agonist ivuxolimab. These receptors were taken from an adult with an advanced solid tumor such as melanoma, head and neck, liver or kidney cancer. Each CDR3 is given with its conserved first and last residue. A D gene is named only where the DNA matches it firmly. Rows may omit the clone size; those that give it use once, few, many or a size class.

CDR3 length | clone size | J gene | D gene | V gene | CDR3 protein | CDR3 DNA
14 | NA | TRBJ1-2 | NA | TRBV4-1 | CASSQEEGTYGYTF | TGCGCCAGCAGCCAAGAGGAGGGGACTTATGGCTACACCTTC
17 | NA | TRBJ2-4 | NA | TRBV14 | CASSQDRAGKAKNIQYF | TGTGCCAGCAGCCAAGATCGGGCAGGGAAAGCCAAAAACATTCAGTACTTC
12 | NA | TRBJ2-7 | NA | TRBV7-8 | CASSFGWYEQYF | TGTGCCAGCAGCTTCGGTTGGTACGAGCAGTACTTC
16 | few | TRBJ1-5 | NA | TRBV19 | CASSIYGEGKDQPQHF | TGTGCCAGTAGTATTTACGGAGAGGGAAAGGATCAGCCCCAGCATTTT
12 | once | TRBJ1-2 | NA | TRBV15 | CATTRGNYGYTF | TGTGCCACCACCCGAGGGAACTATGGCTACACCTTC
15 | NA | TRBJ2-7 | TRBD2 | TRBV5-1 | CASSPGLAGTYEQYF | TGCGCCAGCAGCCCGGGACTAGCGGGCACCTACGAGCAGTACTTC
13 | NA | TRBJ2-7 | NA | TRBV5-6 | CASRRSGVYEQYF | TGTGCCAGCAGACGGTCCGGGGTGTACGAGCAGTACTTC
15 | NA | TRBJ2-7 | TRBD1 | TRBV28 | CASSLPRTGWYEQYF | TGTGCCAGCAGTTTACCCCGGACAGGGTGGTACGAGCAGTACTTC
17 | NA | TRBJ1-5 | NA | TRBV4-1 | CASSQKGGGSSNQPQHF | TGCGCCAGCAGCCAAAAGGGGGGTGGCAGCAGCAATCAGCCCCAGCATTTT
14 | NA | TRBJ1-2 | NA | TRBV28 | CASSTTPSDYGYTF | TGTGCCAGCAGTACGACCCCATCGGACTATGGCTACACCTTC
15 | NA | TRBJ1-5 | NA | TRBV6-5 | CASSGPGFGTQPQHF | TGTGCCAGCAGTGGGCCAGGGTTTGGGACTCAGCCCCAGCATTTT
13 | NA | TRBJ2-1 | NA | TRBV18 | CASSEYFRDEQFF | TGTGCCAGCTCCGAGTACTTCAGAGATGAGCAGTTCTTC
12 | NA | TRBJ1-4 | TRBD1 | TRBV29-1 | CSVRQGFEKLFF | TGCAGCGTTCGACAGGGTTTTGAAAAACTGTTTTTT
13 | NA | TRBJ2-7 | NA | TRBV6-6 | CASRAAQPYEQYF | TGTGCCAGTCGGGCAGCCCAACCCTACGAGCAGTACTTC
15 | NA | TRBJ2-5 | TRBD2 | TRBV28 | CASSPGLAGQETQYF | TGTGCCAGCAGTCCGGGACTAGCGGGGCAAGAGACCCAGTACTTC
13 | NA | TRBJ1-1 | TRBD1 | TRBV7-9 | CASSRSGGTEAFF | TGTGCCAGCAGCCGGTCAGGGGGCACTGAAGCTTTCTTT
15 | NA | TRBJ1-2 | NA | TRBV19 | CASRTATTGLYGYTF | TGTGCCAGCAGAACGGCTACGACAGGACTCTATGGCTACACCTTC
13 | NA | TRBJ1-1 | NA | TRBV29-1 | CSVEVTENTEAFF | TGCAGCGTTGAAGTTACAGAGAACACTGAAGCTTTCTTT
13 | once | TRBJ1-1 | NA | TRBV29-1 | CSVERAANTEAFF | TGCAGCGTTGAGAGGGCAGCGAACACTGAAGCTTTCTTT
13 | NA | TRBJ1-5 | NA | TRBV19 | CATGGGNQQPQHF | TGTGCCACCGGTGGGGGGAATCAACAGCCCCAGCATTTT
13 | NA | TRBJ1-5 | TRBD1 | TRBV2 | CASSIDRDQPQHF | TGTGCCAGCAGTATTGACAGGGATCAGCCCCAGCATTTT
12 | NA | TRBJ1-2 | NA | TRBV6-5 | CASSRLGYGYTF | TGTGCCAGCAGCCGCCTGGGCTATGGCTACACCTTC
15 | NA | TRBJ1-6 | TRBD1 | TRBV28 | CASSTSGTGPSPLHF | TGTGCCAGCAGTACTTCCGGGACAGGGCCCTCACCCCTCCACTTT
12 | few | TRBJ1-2 | NA | TRBV9 | CASSVSGYGYTF | TGTGCCAGCAGCGTCTCAGGCTATGGCTACACCTTC
15 | NA | TRBJ1-1 | NA | TRBV2 | CATIKDSSMNTEAFF | TGTGCCACCATAAAAGACTCCAGCATGAACACTGAAGCTTTCTTT
16 | NA | TRBJ2-5 | TRBD2 | TRBV27 | CASSKGLAGAEETQYF | TGTGCCAGCAGCAAAGGGCTAGCGGGGGCGGAAGAGACCCAGTACTTC
18 | NA | TRBJ2-7 | NA | TRBV28 | CASSTSGLPGQRAYEQYF | TGTGCCAGCAGTACCTCCGGCCTTCCGGGACAAAGGGCCTACGAGCAGTACTTC
15 | NA | TRBJ2-5 | TRBD2 | TRBV7-7 | CASSSGRTEKETQYF | TGTGCTAGCAGCTCCGGGAGGACGGAGAAAGAGACCCAGTACTTC
13 | NA | TRBJ1-5 | TRBD1 | TRBV6-5 | CASRGTDNQPQHF | TGTGCCAGCAGGGGGACAGACAATCAGCCCCAGCATTTT
16 | NA | TRBJ2-7 | NA | TRBV18 | CASSPSGRLSSYEQYF | TGTGCCAGCTCCCCTTCCGGAAGGCTGAGCTCCTACGAGCAGTACTTC
15 | few | TRBJ2-7 | NA | TRBV9 | CASSVEGSWSYEQYF | TGTGCCAGCAGCGTAGAAGGCTCGTGGTCCTACGAGCAGTACTTC
17 | NA | TRBJ1-2 | TRBD1 | TRBV18 | CASSPSTGTIINYGYTF | TGTGCCAGCTCACCTTCGACAGGGACAATCATTAACTATGGCTACACCTTC
20 | NA | TRBJ2-3 | TRBD2 | TRBV30 | CAWSVSSTSGSLRDTDTQYF | TGTGCCTGGAGTGTAAGCTCTACTAGCGGGAGTCTGCGAGACACAGATACGCAGTATTTT
14 | few | TRBJ1-5 | NA | TRBV28 | CASSLTQLTQPQHF | TGTGCCAGCAGTTTAACACAATTAACTCAGCCCCAGCATTTT
16 | NA | TRBJ1-4 | NA | TRBV19 | CASTQVGRLSTEKLFF | TGTGCCAGTACCCAGGTGGGCAGGCTAAGCACTGAAAAACTGTTTTTT
15 | NA | TRBJ2-7 | TRBD2 | TRBV5-1 | CASSLVGGGVYEQYF | TGCGCCAGCAGCTTGGTAGGCGGGGGGGTCTACGAGCAGTACTTC
13 | few | TRBJ1-5 | NA | TRBV18 | CASSPQGSQPQHF | TGTGCCAGCTCACCCCAGGGTAGTCAGCCCCAGCATTTT
14 | NA | TRBJ1-1 | TRBD1 | TRBV7-3 | CASSYTGEGTEAFF | TGTGCCAGCAGCTATACAGGGGAGGGCACTGAAGCTTTCTTT
14 | NA | TRBJ1-4 | TRBD1 | TRBV4-1 | CASSYRDRNEKLFF | TGCGCCAGCAGCTACCGGGACAGGAATGAAAAACTGTTTTTT
15 | NA | TRBJ2-5 | NA | TRBV5-8 | CASSLIRTNQETQYF | TGTGCCAGCAGCTTGATTAGGACCAACCAAGAGACCCAGTACTTC
13 | NA | TRBJ1-5 | NA | TRBV2 | CASIRQGDQPQHF | TGTGCCAGCATACGGCAGGGAGACCAGCCCCAGCATTTT
12 | NA | TRBJ1-5 | NA | TRBV27 | CASSSPDQPQHF | TGTGCCAGCAGTTCCCCCGATCAGCCCCAGCATTTT
15 | NA | TRBJ2-7 | TRBD2 | TRBV10-2 | CASSETSGNSYEQYF | TGCGCCAGCAGTGAGACTAGCGGGAACTCCTACGAGCAGTACTTC
17 | NA | TRBJ2-1 | TRBD2 | TRBV5-1 | CASSLRLAGGLYNEQFF | TGCGCCAGCAGCTTGCGGTTAGCGGGAGGGCTTTACAATGAGCAGTTCTTC
14 | NA | TRBJ2-7 | NA | TRBV30 | CAWSVRRTSYEQYF | TGTGCCTGGAGTGTGCGGCGGACATCCTACGAGCAGTACTTC
17 | NA | TRBJ2-6 | NA | TRBV4-2 | CASSHGKGGSGANVLTF | TGTGCCAGCAGCCATGGAAAAGGCGGCTCTGGGGCCAACGTCCTGACTTTC
13 | NA | TRBJ1-1 | NA | TRBV19 | CASSRQLNTEAFF | TGTGCCAGTAGTAGGCAATTGAACACTGAAGCTTTCTTT
14 | NA | TRBJ2-7 | NA | TRBV10-3 | CAISEGSSPYEQYF | TGTGCCATCAGTGAGGGGTCTTCTCCCTACGAGCAGTACTTC